These T cell receptor beta chains were read from a single sample in a study of identical twins. One entry per CDR3 protein, called by TCRdb with MiXCR from the 5' RACE reads. The sample yields roughly 1.6 million distinct CDR3 sequences, less than 40% seen once. The specimen was cord blood. The source is a newborn girl in good health. Each CDR3 is given with its conserved first and last residue. Fields, in order: CDR3 protein, CDR3 DNA, clone size, J gene, CDR3 length, V gene, D gene. D genes are given only for firm matches. Expanded clones get a size class; other rows say once, few or many, or leave the size out.

CASTSYLWDRGTEPSYEQYF,TGTGCCAGCACTTCATACCTGTGGGACAGGGGTACGGAACCTTCCTACGAGCAGTACTTC,few,TRBJ2-7,20,TRBV12-3/TRBV12-4,TRBD1
CSAPYRRGAYEQYF,TGCAGTGCTCCATACCGACGGGGGGCCTACGAGCAGTACTTC,-,TRBJ2-7,14,TRBV20-1,TRBD2
CASSLDGAYNEQYF,TGTGCCAGCAGCTTAGACGGGGCCTACAATGAGCAGTACTTC,-,TRBJ2-7,14,TRBV7-9,-
CASSPKAAGYNEQFF,TGCGCCAGCAGCCCGAAAGCGGCGGGGTACAATGAGCAGTTCTTC,-,TRBJ2-1,15,TRBV5-1,-
CSARDRRDLAKNIQYF,TGCAGTGCTAGAGATCGGCGGGATCTAGCCAAAAACATTCAGTACTTC,few,TRBJ2-4,16,TRBV20-1,-
CASSYGLWTGQNEQFF,TGTGCCAGCAGTTACGGGCTCTGGACAGGTCAGAATGAGCAGTTCTTC,few,TRBJ2-1,16,TRBV6-6,TRBD1
CASGYRNYRGYEQYF,TGTGCCAGCGGCTACCGTAACTACAGGGGGTACGAGCAGTACTTC,-,TRBJ2-7,15,TRBV27,TRBD1
CASWKSAGVMNEQFF,TGTGCCAGCTGGAAGTCGGCGGGAGTTATGAATGAGCAGTTCTTC,-,TRBJ2-1,15,TRBV6-6,TRBD2
CSAEDGTSYEQYF,TGCAGTGCTGAGGACGGGACGTCCTACGAGCAGTACTTC,few,TRBJ2-7,13,TRBV20-1,-
CASSLRGVNIQYF,TGTGCCAGCAGTCTCAGGGGGGTGAACATTCAGTACTTC,-,TRBJ2-4,13,TRBV12-3/TRBV12-4,-
CSVGGLSLDTQYF,TGCAGCGTTGGGGGACTATCCCTGGATACGCAGTATTTT,many,TRBJ2-3,13,TRBV29-1,TRBD2
CASSLLSGGPPDTQYF,TGTGCCAGCAGCCTTCTCTCGGGGGGGCCGCCAGATACGCAGTATTTT,-,TRBJ2-3,16,TRBV3-1,TRBD2
CASSPSRGVRRNTIYF,TGTGCCAGCAGCCCTTCTAGGGGGGTTCGACGAAACACCATATATTTT,-,TRBJ1-3,16,TRBV7-6,-
CASSLDRGEEKLFF,TGTGCCAGCAGCTTGGACAGGGGAGAAGAAAAACTGTTTTTT,few,TRBJ1-4,14,TRBV4-2,TRBD1
CASSLGPGYEQYF,TGTGCCAGCAGTTTGGGACCCGGCTACGAGCAGTACTTC,many,TRBJ2-7,13,TRBV7-2,-
CASSQDSARESMNEQFF,TGTGCCAGCAGCCAAGATAGTGCGCGGGAGTCAATGAATGAGCAGTTCTTC,few,TRBJ2-1,17,TRBV4-2,TRBD2
CASSLRGGGPNEQFF,TGCGCCAGCAGCTTGAGAGGGGGGGGGCCGAATGAGCAGTTCTTC,once,TRBJ2-1,15,TRBV5-1,-
CASSIFRGGQPQHF,TGTGCCAGCAGTATATTCCGGGGAGGTCAGCCCCAGCATTTT,few,TRBJ1-5,14,TRBV12-3/TRBV12-4,-
CASSYMPGVREQYF,TGTGCCAGCAGTTACATGCCGGGGGTAAGAGAGCAGTACTTC,-,TRBJ2-7,14,TRBV6-2/TRBV6-3,-
CASSHGLAGGSDTQYF,TGCGCCAGCAGCCATGGACTAGCGGGAGGTTCAGATACGCAGTATTTT,few,TRBJ2-3,16,TRBV5-1,TRBD2
CASSQPTSGRANNEQFF,TGCGCCAGCAGCCAACCGACTAGCGGGAGGGCCAACAATGAGCAGTTCTTC,many,TRBJ2-1,17,TRBV4-1,TRBD2
CASSTPPGQGFYEQFF,TGTGCCAGTAGTACACCTCCGGGACAGGGGTTTTATGAGCAGTTCTTC,few,TRBJ2-1,16,TRBV19,TRBD1
CASSYGGPQNNEQYF,TGTGCCAGCAGTTACGGAGGCCCCCAGAACAATGAGCAGTACTTC,few,TRBJ2-7,15,TRBV6-7,-
CASSQEPLLAPTGELFF,TGTGCCAGCAGCCAAGAACCGTTACTAGCCCCCACCGGGGAGCTGTTTTTT,-,TRBJ2-2,17,TRBV4-2,-
CASSLVPAGASYEQYF,TGTGCCAGCAGCTTAGTCCCAGCGGGAGCCTCCTACGAGCAGTACTTC,-,TRBJ2-7,16,TRBV7-9,TRBD2
CAISRGGQGTDTQYF,TGTGCCATCAGTCGGGGGGGGCAGGGCACAGATACGCAGTATTTT,-,TRBJ2-3,15,TRBV10-3,TRBD2
CASSPRTSSNGQFF,TGCGCCAGCAGCCCGAGGACTAGCTCCAATGGGCAGTTCTTC,few,TRBJ2-1,14,TRBV5-1,TRBD2
CASSLGPFNTDTQYF,TGTGCCAGCAGCTTAGGGCCCTTCAACACAGATACGCAGTATTTT,-,TRBJ2-3,15,TRBV7-2,-
CSAGYAEAFF,TGCAGTGCGGGGTACGCTGAAGCTTTCTTT,-,TRBJ1-1,10,TRBV20-1,-
CASSRTGGGNEQFF,TGCGCCAGCAGCCGCACGGGGGGGGGCAATGAGCAGTTCTTC,few,TRBJ2-1,14,TRBV5-1,TRBD2
CSVGPGLSYEQYF,TGCAGCGTTGGCCCAGGGCTTTCCTACGAGCAGTACTTC,few,TRBJ2-7,13,TRBV29-1,-
CASSLSDGTDTQYF,TGTGCCAGCAGCCTCAGCGACGGCACAGATACGCAGTATTTT,many,TRBJ2-3,14,TRBV11-2,-
CSVELLAGETQYF,TGCAGCGTTGAACTGCTAGCGGGAGAGACCCAGTACTTC,few,TRBJ2-5,13,TRBV29-1,TRBD2
CASSCPTDTQYF,TGTGCCAGCAGCTGCCCCACAGATACGCAGTATTTT,-,TRBJ2-3,12,TRBV13,-
CASSFRDYNSPLHF,TGTGCCAGCAGTTTCCGGGACTATAATTCACCCCTCCACTTT,-,TRBJ1-6,14,TRBV28,-
CASSPPSIRGEQYF,TGTGCCAGCAGCCCTCCCTCCATCCGGGGCGAGCAGTACTTC,-,TRBJ2-7,14,TRBV11-2,-
CASRGLVYDTQYF,TGTGCCAGCAGGGGACTAGTATATGATACGCAGTATTTT,few,TRBJ2-3,13,TRBV5-8,TRBD2
CSGTEGARDQPQHF,TGCAGTGGAACAGAGGGGGCTCGGGATCAGCCCCAGCATTTT,-,TRBJ1-5,14,TRBV20-1,TRBD1
CASRRTNSYNEQYF,TGTGCCAGCAGACGGACTAACTCCTACAATGAGCAGTACTTC,-,TRBJ2-7,14,TRBV27,-